These T cell receptor beta chains were read from a single sample in a study of cytomegalovirus exposure and HLA in healthy donors. Only in-frame clones appear in the TCRdb table, and some are missing; sequencing was by immunoSEQ multiplex PCR. The sample yields some 180,000 clones, 70% to 80% seen once. The sequencing sample was made of PBMCs. The receptors stem from a woman aged 25-40 years in good health and CMV-seronegative. CDR3s leave out the opening cysteine and the closing phenylalanine or tryptophan. The D gene is left open where the match is weak.

d_gene: NA; len: 14; v_gene: TRBV7-8; CDR3aa: ASSLPPRYRNQPQH
d_gene: NA; len: 9; v_gene: TRBV10-3; CDR3aa: AIRAQETQY
d_gene: NA; len: 11; v_gene: TRBV15; CDR3aa: ATSKQGPYEQY
d_gene: TRBD2; len: 13; v_gene: TRBV29-1; CDR3aa: SVTGLAGSTGELF
d_gene: NA; len: 11; v_gene: TRBV13; CDR3aa: ASSSRLGDEQY
d_gene: TRBD2; len: 14; v_gene: TRBV11-3; CDR3aa: ASSRQTSGGANEQF
d_gene: NA; len: 14; v_gene: TRBV19; CDR3aa: ASSPKGGAATGGYT
d_gene: NA; len: 11; v_gene: TRBV2; CDR3aa: ASRAGIHGELF
d_gene: TRBD1; len: 16; v_gene: TRBV9; CDR3aa: ASSEPLQGNAGANVLT
d_gene: NA; len: 16; v_gene: TRBV21-1; CDR3aa: ASSKVGGAGETDYEQY
d_gene: NA; len: 11; v_gene: TRBV2; CDR3aa: ASRYRESYEQY
d_gene: NA; len: 13; v_gene: TRBV5-6; CDR3aa: ASSFRAGRGYGYP
d_gene: TRBD1; len: 12; v_gene: TRBV19; CDR3aa: ASRDRGSTDTQY
d_gene: NA; len: 10; v_gene: TRBV10-2; CDR3aa: ASESGVTGQY
d_gene: NA; len: 12; v_gene: TRBV5-1; CDR3aa: ASSLSQKADTQY
d_gene: TRBD1; len: 12; v_gene: TRBV27; CDR3aa: ASSQTGEITEAF
d_gene: NA; len: 11; v_gene: TRBV11-3; CDR3aa: ASSLSGTDTQY
d_gene: NA; len: 12; v_gene: TRBV18; CDR3aa: ASSPDGSGNTIY
d_gene: NA; len: 12; v_gene: TRBV6-1; CDR3aa: ASSEDWRQETQY
d_gene: NA; len: 10; v_gene: TRBV15; CDR3aa: ATINRCYGYT
d_gene: NA; len: 12; v_gene: TRBV7-9; CDR3aa: SSSFIGEGEKLF
d_gene: NA; len: 13; v_gene: TRBV7-3; CDR3aa: ASSFTGSSTDTQY
d_gene: NA; len: 11; v_gene: TRBV7-2; CDR3aa: ASSSTGTDTQY
d_gene: NA; len: 11; v_gene: TRBV6-1; CDR3aa: ASRAGSYNEQF
d_gene: TRBD2; len: 12; v_gene: TRBV30; CDR3aa: AWSPGLAADTQY
d_gene: NA; len: 12; v_gene: TRBV5-4; CDR3aa: ASSSDLSGTEAF
d_gene: NA; len: 12; v_gene: TRBV5-6; CDR3aa: ASSLAPTVYGYT
d_gene: NA; len: 12; v_gene: TRBV5-6; CDR3aa: ASSLFPGNQPQH
d_gene: NA; len: 13; v_gene: TRBV5-8; CDR3aa: ASSLGAGGNQPQH